A single sample gave rise to the 10 T cell receptor beta chains below, sequenced in a study of PD-1 blockade in classical Hodgkin lymphoma. Using immunoSEQ multiplex PCR, the repertoire was profiled, and TCRdb retains in-frame clones only, with some absent. The table includes about 13,000 clones, about 82% detected once. Exposure to brentuximab vedotin varied, and each patient had relapsed following autologous stem cell transplantation. This specimen consisted of peripheral blood mononuclear cells (PBMCs), obtained at baseline. The source is a human donor with classical Hodgkin lymphoma.

The chain employs TRBV29-1 and TRBJ1-1, with TRBD1 as a possible D gene (5 bases). Germline V CDR1 and CDR2: SQVTM, ANQGSEA. The CDR3 covers 14 residues. Trimming removed 6 bases at V and 1 base at J, with 15 bases between. CDR3 coding DNA: TGCAGCGTACTCGCCGGGACGGGGAACACTGAAGCTTTCTTT. This translates into CSVLAGTGNTEAFF.

The chain links TRBV5-1 to TRBJ2-2; D unclear. The CDR3 sequence is 14 residues long. The V end was cut by 1 base, the J end by 5 bases, with 9 bases between. Germline loops: CDR1 SGHRS, CDR2 YFSETQ. Here the CDR3 DNA reads TGCGCCAGCAGCTTGTTGTCTGATACCGGGGAGCTGTTTTTT. It translates to CASSLLSDTGELFF.

V is TRBV7-9 and J is TRBJ2-2, with 9 bases that match TRBD1. The CDR3 length is 16 residues. CDR1 and CDR2 (germline): SEHNR, FQNEAQ (reference sequence). Trimming at V came to 5 bases and at J to 1 base, leaving 5 bases not matched to a gene. CDR3 loop: CASSPWDRVNTGELFF. DNA of the CDR3: TGTGCCAGCAGCCCGTGGGACAGGGTGAACACCGGGGAGCTGTTTTTT.

The rearrangement uses TRBV6-5 and TRBJ2-7, with TRBD1 matching over 8 bases. Germline values: CDR1 MNHEY, CDR2 SVGAGI. J was trimmed by 0 bases and V by 5 bases; bases with no gene match: 6. This CDR3 is 15 amino acids long. CDR3 in DNA: TGTGCCAGCAGTAAAACAGGGGGATACTCCTACGAGCAGTACTTC. As protein: CASSKTGGYSYEQYF.

This chain links TRBV10-2 with TRBJ2-5; D remains ambiguous. From germline, CDR1 is WSHSY and CDR2 SAAADI. Trimming removed 2 bases at V and 2 bases at J, with 0 bases between. The CDR3 is 11 amino acids. The CDR3 reads CASSEQETQYF. The CDR3 DNA reads as TGCGCCAGCAGTGAGCAAGAGACCCAGTACTTC.

The V gene is TRBV25-1, the J gene TRBJ1-2; D not resolved. Germline CDR1 reads MGHDK; CDR2 reads SYGVNS. CDR3 length: 14 residues. V was pared by 4 bases and J by 0 bases, with 9 bases between. The CDR3 nucleotides read TGTGCCAGCAGTGCCACAAACGCTAACTATGGCTACACCTTC. Protein sequence: CASSATNANYGYTF.

CDR3 in amino acids: CASSFRGNTGELFF. As DNA, the CDR3 is TGTGCCAGCAGTTTTCGGGGGAACACCGGGGAGCTGTTTTTT. The rearrangement joins TRBV28 to TRBJ2-2, with D perhaps TRBD2 (5 bases). The germline CDR1 and CDR2 sequences are MDHEN and SYDVKM. The CDR3 extends over 14 amino acids. V was clipped by 3 bases and J by 1 base, with 6 bases between them.

This chain connects TRBV4-1 to TRBJ2-3, with D possibly matching TRBD1 (6 bases). V was shortened by 2 bases and J by 4 bases, with 13 bases between the two germline ends. Germline lookup yields CDR1 MGHRA and CDR2 YSYEKL. The CDR3 has 15 amino acids. The CDR3 loop is CASSQRWGRADTQYF. DNA for the CDR3: TGCGCCAGCAGCCAACGGTGGGGGCGGGCAGATACGCAGTATTTT.

This chain connects TRBV2 to TRBJ2-2; no clear D gene. The ends were cut back, 8 bases at V and 1 base at J, with 14 bases in the middle. In germline, CDR1 is SNHLY, CDR2 FYNNEI. The CDR3 extends over 15 amino acids. The DNA of the CDR3 is TGTGCCAGCTCCCCGGTTAATGGGAACACCGGGGAGCTGTTTTTT. It yields the protein CASSPVNGNTGELFF.

The chain links TRBV6-4 to TRBJ2-1; D gene uncertain. The CDR3 runs to 15 residues. The germline CDR1 and CDR2 sequences are MRHNA and SNTAGT. Trimming took 0 bases from V and 0 from J, leaving 6 bases between them. In DNA, the CDR3 is TGTGCCAGCAGTGACTCGATAGGCTCCTACAATGAGCAGTTCTTC. Residues: CASSDSIGSYNEQFF.